This is a list of T cell receptor beta chains from one sample in a study of cytomegalovirus exposure and HLA in healthy donors. The table came from immunoSEQ multiplex PCR; TCRdb's copy has only in-frame clones and leaves some out. Of some 180,000 clones listed, 70% to 75% are singletons. The sample consisted of PBMCs. The source is a male donor in good health and CMV-seronegative. Both conserved end residues are part of each CDR3. The D gene is left open where the match is weak. Clone size appears in some rows only: once, few, many, or a class for an expanded clone.

V gene	clone size	D gene	J gene	CDR3 DNA	CDR3 protein
TRBV11-1	NA	TRBD1	TRBJ1-2	TGTGCCAGCAGCTTACCTCCGCGGACAGGCTCAAACTATGGCTACACCTTC	CASSLPPRTGSNYGYTF
TRBV6-5	NA	TRBD2	TRBJ2-4	TGTGCCAGCACCGGCGGGGGTGCAGCCAAAAACATTCAGTACTTC	CASTGGGAAKNIQYF
TRBV30	NA	NA	TRBJ1-5	TGTGCCTGGAGTGAACGAGGTGGGGGGGGTCAGCCCCAGCATTTT	CAWSERGGGGQPQHF
TRBV28	NA	NA	TRBJ1-5	TGTGCCAGCACCGGAGGGGTAAGCAATCAGCCCCAGCATTTT	CASTGGVSNQPQHF
TRBV28	NA	TRBD1	TRBJ2-7	TGTGCCAGCAGCCGGGGACAGGGGTGGGTCTACGAGCAGTACTTC	CASSRGQGWVYEQYF
TRBV19	NA	NA	TRBJ2-4	TGTGCCAGTCGGACAGTCCAAAACATTCAGTACTTC	CASRTVQNIQYF
TRBV7-9	once	TRBD2	TRBJ2-1	TGTGCCAGCAGTGAAAGCGGGAGCCTCTCGGTAAATGAGCAGTTCTTC	CASSESGSLSVNEQFF
TRBV12-5	NA	NA	TRBJ1-2	TGTGCTAGTGGTTTTTCTCCCCTGGGGGCCCTCAAGAAATATGGCTACACCTTC	CASGFSPLGALKKYGYTF
TRBV28	NA	TRBD1	TRBJ1-4	TGTGCCAGCAGTTCGGGACAGGGATCTAATGAAAAACTGTTTTTT	CASSSGQGSNEKLFF
TRBV6-5	NA	TRBD2	TRBJ2-7	TGTGCCAGCAGTTACTCTCGGGAGGGCGGTTACGAGCAGTACTTC	CASSYSREGGYEQYF
TRBV28	NA	TRBD2	TRBJ2-1	TGTGCCAGCAGTTTGGCGGGAGGGGGGTACAATGAGCAGTTCTTC	CASSLAGGGYNEQFF
TRBV7-2	once	NA	TRBJ2-7	TGTGCCAGCAGCTTAGCAGCGGGTGCGTACGAGCAGTACTTC	CASSLAAGAYEQYF
TRBV30	few	TRBD1	TRBJ1-2	TGTGCCTGGAGTGTAGCCAGGGGGCGCGGGGGCTACACCTTC	CAWSVARGRGGYTF
TRBV7-2	NA	NA	TRBJ2-1	TGTGCCAGCAGCTCCCTGCCCGGCAATGAGCAGTTCTTC	CASSSLPGNEQFF
TRBV15	few	TRBD2	TRBJ2-1	TGTGCCACCAGCAGGGAGCGGGGGTACTACAATGAGCAGTTCTTC	CATSRERGYYNEQFF
TRBV6-6	NA	NA	TRBJ1-1	TGTGCCAGCAGTTCCCACCCGGGTCAGGGGACTGAAGCTTTCTTT	CASSSHPGQGTEAFF
TRBV2	NA	TRBD2	TRBJ2-7	TGTGCCAGCAGTGCGAGGACTAGCCCGAGCACCTACGAGCAGTACTTC	CASSARTSPSTYEQYF
TRBV6-1	NA	NA	TRBJ1-3	TGTGCCAGCTTTATTTTCAGCTCTGGAAACACCATATATTTT	CASFIFSSGNTIYF
TRBV5-4	few	NA	TRBJ2-1	TGTGCCAGCAGCCCGAGCTCCTACAATGAGCAGTTCTTC	CASSPSSYNEQFF
TRBV11-2	NA	NA	TRBJ1-6	TGTGCCAGCAGCGAGAGCTTCACAGGGAATTCACCCCTCCACTTT	CASSESFTGNSPLHF
TRBV28	NA	NA	TRBJ2-7	TGTGCCAGCAGCGACAGCCCCGAGCAGTACTTC	CASSDSPEQYF
TRBV7-9	NA	NA	TRBJ1-5	TGTTCCAGCAGCTTAGCGCGGGGGGGGTATAGCAATCAGCCCCAGCATTTT	CSSSLARGGYSNQPQHF
TRBV5-1	NA	NA	TRBJ1-2	TGCGCCAGCAGCTTGGTTGCCAGGGAAAAAGTTGGCTACACCTTC	CASSLVAREKVGYTF
TRBV5-1	NA	NA	TRBJ1-5	TGCGCCAGCAGCGTCGGGTCGAATCAGCCCCAGCATTTT	CASSVGSNQPQHF
TRBV7-3	NA	NA	TRBJ1-1	TGTGCCAGCAGCCCACAGGGTGGACTTGAAGCTTTCTTT	CASSPQGGLEAFF
TRBV6-6	NA	NA	TRBJ2-1	TGTGCCAGCAGTTCTACAGGGCCCAGAGAGTTCTTC	CASSSTGPREFF
TRBV6-5	NA	NA	TRBJ1-1	TGTGCCAGCAGTTATCGGGGGATAGAGACTGAAGCTTTCTTT	CASSYRGIETEAFF
TRBV6-1	NA	NA	TRBJ1-5	TGTGCCAGCAGTGAAGCGGATTGGACAGTTAGCAATCAGCCCCAGCATTTT	CASSEADWTVSNQPQHF
TRBV7-3	NA	TRBD2	TRBJ2-1	TGTGCCAGCAGCTTAGGACTAGCGGCTAGCGAGCAGTTCTTC	CASSLGLAASEQFF
TRBV28	few	NA	TRBJ1-5	TGTGCCAGCACCTTGGGAGGGTCAGGTAATCAGCCCCAGCATTTT	CASTLGGSGNQPQHF
TRBV25-1	NA	NA	TRBJ1-4	TGTGCCAGCCTAGACAGGAAGGAAAAACTGTTTTTT	CASLDRKEKLFF
TRBV10-2	NA	NA	TRBJ2-5	TGCGCCAGCAGTGACCTTGGCGGTACGACCCAGTACTTC	CASSDLGGTTQYF